This T cell receptor beta chain is from a study of shared clonotypes between healthy human individuals. Positive CCR7 selection of CD45RO-negative cells yielded the naive CD8 cells, and terminally differentiated effector memory CD45RA+ cells were excluded. V lost 3 bases and J lost 3; bases outside the gene matches: 7. CDR3 length: 15 residues. The germline V gene has CDR1 SGHAT and CDR2 FQNNGV. Data came from immunoSEQ multiplex PCR; TCRdb stores just in-frame clones and leaves some out. This sample has 1.5 million to 2.5 million clones; roughly 95% occur once, and the top ten carry more than 0.9%. The sequence came from a man between 18 and 35 years old in good health. The chain combines TRBV11-2 with TRBJ2-7; 8 bases agree with TRBD2. Sequences were obtained from naive CD8+ T cells sorted from blood. The CDR3 nucleotides read TGTGCCAGCAGCTTTGCGTTGGCGGGAGGCTACGAGCAGTACTTC. Amino acid sequence: CASSFALAGGYEQYF.